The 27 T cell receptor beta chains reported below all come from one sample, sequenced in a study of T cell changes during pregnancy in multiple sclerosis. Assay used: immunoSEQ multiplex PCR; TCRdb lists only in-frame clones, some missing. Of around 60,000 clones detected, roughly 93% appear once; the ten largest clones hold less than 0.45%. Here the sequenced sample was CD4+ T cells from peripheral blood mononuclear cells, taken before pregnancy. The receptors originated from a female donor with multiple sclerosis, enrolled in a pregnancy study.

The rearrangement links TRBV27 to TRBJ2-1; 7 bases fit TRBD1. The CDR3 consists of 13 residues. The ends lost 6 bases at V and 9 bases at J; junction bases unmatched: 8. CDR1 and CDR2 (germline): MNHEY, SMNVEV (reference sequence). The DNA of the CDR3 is TGTGCCAGCAGGAGAACAGGGGTGAGTGAGCAGTTCTTC. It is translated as CASRRTGVSEQFF.

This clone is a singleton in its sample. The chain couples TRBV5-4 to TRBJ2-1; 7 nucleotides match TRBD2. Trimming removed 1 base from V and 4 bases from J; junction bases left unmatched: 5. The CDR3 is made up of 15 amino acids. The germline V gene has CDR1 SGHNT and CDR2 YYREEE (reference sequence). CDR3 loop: CASSLRGGSYNEQFF. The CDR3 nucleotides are TGTGCCAGCAGCTTGCGGGGCGGGAGTTACAATGAGCAGTTCTTC.

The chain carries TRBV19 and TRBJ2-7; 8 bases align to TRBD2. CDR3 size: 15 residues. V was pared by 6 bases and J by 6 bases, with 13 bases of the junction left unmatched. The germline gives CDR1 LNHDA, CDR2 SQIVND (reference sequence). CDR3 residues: CASSNTGGPSFEQYF. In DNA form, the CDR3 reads TGTGCCAGTAGCAATACGGGAGGGCCATCGTTCGAGCAGTACTTC.

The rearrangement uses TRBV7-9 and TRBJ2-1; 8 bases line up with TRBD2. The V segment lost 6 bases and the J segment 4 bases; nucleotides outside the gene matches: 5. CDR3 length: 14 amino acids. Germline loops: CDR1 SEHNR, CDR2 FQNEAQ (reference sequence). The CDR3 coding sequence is TGTGCCAGCAGTTCACGGGGGGGATACAATGAGCAGTTCTTC. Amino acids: CASSSRGGYNEQFF.

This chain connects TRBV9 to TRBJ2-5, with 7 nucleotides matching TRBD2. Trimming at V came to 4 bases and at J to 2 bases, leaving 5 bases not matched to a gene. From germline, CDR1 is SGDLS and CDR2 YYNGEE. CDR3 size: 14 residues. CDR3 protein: CASSPGTIQETQYF. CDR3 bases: TGTGCCAGCAGCCCGGGGACTATTCAAGAGACCCAGTACTTC.

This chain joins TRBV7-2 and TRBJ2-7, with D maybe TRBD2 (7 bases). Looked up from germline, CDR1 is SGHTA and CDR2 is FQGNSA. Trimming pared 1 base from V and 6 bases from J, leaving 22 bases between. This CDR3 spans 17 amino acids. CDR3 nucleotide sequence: TGTGCCAGCAGCTTAGTGGGCATGGGGGCGGGAGTGGGCGAGCAGTACTTC. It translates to CASSLVGMGAGVGEQYF.

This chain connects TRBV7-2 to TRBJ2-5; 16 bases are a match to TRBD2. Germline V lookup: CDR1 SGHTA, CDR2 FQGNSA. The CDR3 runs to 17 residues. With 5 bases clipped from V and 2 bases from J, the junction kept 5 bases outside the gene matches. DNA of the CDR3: TGTGCCAGCAGCAAGGGGGGACTAGCGGGAGGGCAAGAGACCCAGTACTTC. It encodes CASSKGGLAGGQETQYF.

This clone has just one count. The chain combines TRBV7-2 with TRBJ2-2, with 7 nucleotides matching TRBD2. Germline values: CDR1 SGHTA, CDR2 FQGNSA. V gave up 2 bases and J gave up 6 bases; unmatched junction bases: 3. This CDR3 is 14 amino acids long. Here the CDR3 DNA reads TGTGCCAGCAGCTTACGAGCGGGACCCGGGGAGCTGTTTTTT. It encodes CASSLRAGPGELFF.

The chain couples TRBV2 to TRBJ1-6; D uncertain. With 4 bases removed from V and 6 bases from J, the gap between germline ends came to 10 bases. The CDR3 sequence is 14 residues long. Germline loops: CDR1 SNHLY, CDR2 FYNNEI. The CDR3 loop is CASSGEIGNSPLHF. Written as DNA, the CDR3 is TGTGCCAGCAGTGGCGAAATCGGTAATTCACCCCTCCACTTT.

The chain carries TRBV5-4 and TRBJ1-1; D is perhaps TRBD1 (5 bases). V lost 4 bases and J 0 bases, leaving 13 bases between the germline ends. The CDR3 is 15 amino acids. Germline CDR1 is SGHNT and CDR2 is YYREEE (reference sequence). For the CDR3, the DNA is TGTGCCAGCAGCGGGAGAGGGACTGTGAACACTGAAGCTTTCTTT. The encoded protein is CASSGRGTVNTEAFF.

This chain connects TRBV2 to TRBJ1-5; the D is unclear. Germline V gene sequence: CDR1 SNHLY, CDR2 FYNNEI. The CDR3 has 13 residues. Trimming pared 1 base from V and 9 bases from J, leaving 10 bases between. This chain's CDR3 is CASSEEAAGPQHF. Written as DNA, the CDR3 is TGTGCCAGCAGTGAAGAGGCTGCGGGGCCCCAGCATTTT.

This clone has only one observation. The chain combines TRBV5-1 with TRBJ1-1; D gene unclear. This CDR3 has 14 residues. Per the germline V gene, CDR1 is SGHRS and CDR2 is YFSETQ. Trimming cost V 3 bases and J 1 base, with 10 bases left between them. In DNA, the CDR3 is TGCGCCAGCAGCTCTGAGATCAAGAACACTGAAGCTTTCTTT. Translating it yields CASSSEIKNTEAFF.

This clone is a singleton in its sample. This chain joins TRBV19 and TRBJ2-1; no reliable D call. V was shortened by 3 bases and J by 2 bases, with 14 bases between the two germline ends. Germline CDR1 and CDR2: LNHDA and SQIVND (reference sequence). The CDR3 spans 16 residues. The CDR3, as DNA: TGTGCCAGTAGTATGGAGTCCTCTCGGACCTACAATGAGCAGTTCTTC. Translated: CASSMESSRTYNEQFF.

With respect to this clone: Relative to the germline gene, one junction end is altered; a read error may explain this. This chain's CDR3 is CARDRGRKGWF. The CDR3 nucleotides are TGTGCCCGTGACAGGGGGCGAAAAGGTTGGTTC. The chain has TRBV27 and TRBJ2-7, with TRBD1 matching 10 bases. The CDR3 has 11 residues. Germline V CDR1 and CDR2: MNHEY, SMNVEV (reference sequence).

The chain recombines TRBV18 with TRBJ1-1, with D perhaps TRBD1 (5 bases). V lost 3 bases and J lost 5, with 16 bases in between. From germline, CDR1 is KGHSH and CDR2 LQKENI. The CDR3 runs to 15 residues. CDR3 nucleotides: TGTGCCAGCTCACCGGGAGGGGTAAAGGAAACTGAAGCTTTCTTT. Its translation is CASSPGGVKETEAFF.

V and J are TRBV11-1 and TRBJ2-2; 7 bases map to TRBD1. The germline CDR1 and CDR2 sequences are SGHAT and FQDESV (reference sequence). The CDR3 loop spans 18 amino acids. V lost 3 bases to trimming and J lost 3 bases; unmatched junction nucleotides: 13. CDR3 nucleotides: TGTGCCAGCAGCTTCCTCCGGGGCAGGGGGTCGGACACCGGGGAGCTGTTTTTT. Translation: CASSFLRGRGSDTGELFF.

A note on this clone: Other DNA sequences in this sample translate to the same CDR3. In nucleotides, the CDR3 is TGTGCCAGCAGTGAAGGACTAGCGGGAGCCAAAAACATTCAGTACTTC. Its translation is CASSEGLAGAKNIQYF. The chain uses TRBV2 and TRBJ2-4, with 10 bases that match TRBD2. The CDR3 extends over 16 amino acids. The junction had 0 bases not matched to a gene; V was cut back by 1 base and J by 0 bases. Germline CDR1 and CDR2: SNHLY and FYNNEI.

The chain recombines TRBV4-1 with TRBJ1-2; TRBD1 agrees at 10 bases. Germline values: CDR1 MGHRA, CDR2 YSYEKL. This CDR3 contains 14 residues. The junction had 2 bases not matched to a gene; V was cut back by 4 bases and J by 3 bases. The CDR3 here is CASSLGQGDYGYTF. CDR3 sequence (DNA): TGCGCCAGCAGCCTTGGACAGGGGGACTATGGCTACACCTTC.

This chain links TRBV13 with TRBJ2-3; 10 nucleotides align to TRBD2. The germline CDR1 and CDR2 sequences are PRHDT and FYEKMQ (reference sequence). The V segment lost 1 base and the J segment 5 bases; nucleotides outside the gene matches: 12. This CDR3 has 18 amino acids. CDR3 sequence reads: CASSLVYGSGRAVDTQYF. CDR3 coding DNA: TGTGCCAGCAGCTTAGTATATGGGAGCGGGAGGGCCGTAGATACGCAGTATTTT. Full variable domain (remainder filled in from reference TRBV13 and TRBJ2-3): AAGVIQSPRHLIKEKRETATLKCYPIPRHDTVYWYQQGPGQDPQFLISFYEKMQSDKGSIPDRFSAQQFSDYHSELNMSSLELGDSALYFCASSLVYGSGRAVDTQYFGPGTRLTVL.

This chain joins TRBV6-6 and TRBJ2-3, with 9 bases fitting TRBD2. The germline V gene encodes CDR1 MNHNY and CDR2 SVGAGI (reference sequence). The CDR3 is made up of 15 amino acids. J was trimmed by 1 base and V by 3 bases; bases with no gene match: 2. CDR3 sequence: CASSYRTSGTDTQYF. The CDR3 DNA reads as TGTGCCAGCAGTTATAGGACTAGCGGCACAGATACGCAGTATTTT.

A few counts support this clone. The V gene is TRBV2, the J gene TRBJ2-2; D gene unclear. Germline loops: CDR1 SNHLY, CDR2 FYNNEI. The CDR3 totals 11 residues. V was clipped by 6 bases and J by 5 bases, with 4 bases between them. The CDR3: CASRRTGELFF. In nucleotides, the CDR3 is TGTGCCAGCAGGAGGACCGGGGAGCTGTTTTTT.

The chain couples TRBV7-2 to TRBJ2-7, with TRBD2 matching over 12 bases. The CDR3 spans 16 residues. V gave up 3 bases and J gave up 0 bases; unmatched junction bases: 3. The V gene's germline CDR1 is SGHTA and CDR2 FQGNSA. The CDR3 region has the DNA TGTGCCAGCAGCTTCGGACTAGCGGGGAGCTCCTACGAGCAGTACTTC. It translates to CASSFGLAGSSYEQYF.

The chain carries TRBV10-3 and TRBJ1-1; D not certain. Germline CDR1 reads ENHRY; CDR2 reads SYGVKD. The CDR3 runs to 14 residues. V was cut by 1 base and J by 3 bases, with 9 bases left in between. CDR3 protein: CAISEFRGDTEAFF. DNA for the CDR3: TGTGCCATCAGTGAGTTTCGGGGAGACACTGAAGCTTTCTTT.

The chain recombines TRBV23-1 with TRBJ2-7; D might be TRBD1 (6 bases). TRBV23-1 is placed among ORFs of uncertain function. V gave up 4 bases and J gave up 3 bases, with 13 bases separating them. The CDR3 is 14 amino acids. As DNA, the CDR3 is TGCGCCAGCAGTCCCCCAGGGGCTGTCTACGAGCAGTACTTC. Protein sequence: CASSPPGAVYEQYF.

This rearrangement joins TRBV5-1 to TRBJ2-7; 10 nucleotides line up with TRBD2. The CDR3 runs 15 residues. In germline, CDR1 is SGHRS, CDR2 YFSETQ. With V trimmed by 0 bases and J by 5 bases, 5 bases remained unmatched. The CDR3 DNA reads TGCGCCAGCAGCTTGGGGCTAGCGGGAGTAGACGAGCAGTACTTC. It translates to CASSLGLAGVDEQYF.

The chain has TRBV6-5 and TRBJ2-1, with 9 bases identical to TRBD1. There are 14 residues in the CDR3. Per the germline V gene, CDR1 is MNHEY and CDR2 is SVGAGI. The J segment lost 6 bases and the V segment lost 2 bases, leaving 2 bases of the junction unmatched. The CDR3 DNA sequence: TGTGCCAGCAGTTACGGGACAGGGATCAATGAGCAGTTCTTC. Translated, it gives CASSYGTGINEQFF.

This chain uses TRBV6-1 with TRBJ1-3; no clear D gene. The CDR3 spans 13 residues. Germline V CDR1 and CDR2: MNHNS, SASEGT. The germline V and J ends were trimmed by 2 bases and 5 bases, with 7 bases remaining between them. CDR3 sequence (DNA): TGTGCCAGCAGTGAAAGGCGGCGAAACACCATATATTTT. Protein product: CASSERRRNTIYF.